This is a list of T cell receptor beta chains from one sample in a study of tumor-infiltrating lymphocytes in localized non-small cell lung cancer. The method was immunoSEQ multiplex PCR; TCRdb's version includes in-frame clones alone and lacks a portion of them. In the table there are about 16,000 clones, around three quarters of which are singletons. The sample comprised lung tumor tissue. The source of these receptors is a human donor with non-small cell lung cancer. CDR3s leave out the opening cysteine and the closing phenylalanine or tryptophan. Fields, in order: J gene, V gene, CDR3 protein.

TRBJ2-5 TRBV5-1 ASSFRSGGAVQETQY
TRBJ1-1 TRBV11-2 ASRGQAQGAEAF
TRBJ1-1 TRBV11-2 ASSLVDTEAF
TRBJ1-2 TRBV6-1 ASSDTGTGEGYT
TRBJ2-7 TRBV28 ASRNNYEQY
TRBJ2-3 TRBV5-1 ASSGNRDRGTDTQY
TRBJ2-5 TRBV6-5 ASSRTSFQETQY
TRBJ2-1 TRBV18 ASSPAKTGGGDEQF
TRBJ2-5 TRBV5-1 ASSLAGYSQETQY
TRBJ2-7 TRBV5-6 ASSLGSGFRDEQY
TRBJ2-3 TRBV14 ASSQIPGLAGVGQY
TRBJ2-2 TRBV5-1 ASLPQPSNTGELF
TRBJ2-7 TRBV14 ASSLDPTYEQY
TRBJ2-1 TRBV6-5 ASSIPSANNEQF
TRBJ2-3 TRBV5-4 ASSLRASGDGADTQY
TRBJ1-6 TRBV28 ASTTSGQGYNLPLH
TRBJ2-5 TRBV6-6 ASSSRDRGQETQY
TRBJ2-3 TRBV7-2 ASSFGTSTQY
TRBJ2-7 TRBV6-5 ASSWSSGGTYEQY
TRBJ1-1 TRBV10-3 AISESPGRGTEAF
TRBJ2-3 TRBV5-6 ASSLGLAGHTDTQY
TRBJ1-2 TRBV7-2 ASSFRQGSYGYT
TRBJ2-3 TRBV30 AWSPSLGADTQY
TRBJ2-5 TRBV5-1 ASSLDTGQGETQY
TRBJ2-1 TRBV9 ASSVEGQGRNEQF
TRBJ2-3 TRBV11-2 ASSLEFARDTQY
TRBJ1-6 TRBV27 ASSLWSNSPLH
TRBJ2-1 TRBV5-1 ATRTSGGANNEQF
TRBJ1-6 TRBV2 ASRETGPNSPLH
TRBJ2-5 TRBV7-6 ASSLGGLAQGYQETQY
TRBJ1-2 TRBV9 ASSSMGRDYGYT
TRBJ1-2 TRBV10-3 AISDSRDNYGYT
TRBJ2-5 TRBV10-2 ASGSTGEETQY
- TRBV2 ASRLAFQPSYEQY
TRBJ2-7 TRBV4-1 ASSQKATLGQGAHEQY
TRBJ2-6 TRBV4-3 ASSPNRQGWSSGANVLT
TRBJ1-4 TRBV18 ATSIRDEKLF
TRBJ1-5 TRBV19 ASSKQGNQPQH
TRBJ2-7 TRBV28 ASTLAGAGYEQY
TRBJ2-6 TRBV18 ASSPGGTGANVLT
TRBJ1-1 TRBV19 ASSMRHLNTEAF
TRBJ2-6 TRBV27 ASSLWGGGTSGANVLT
TRBJ2-3 TRBV9 ASSAGADTQY
TRBJ2-7 TRBV5-1 ASSLGPGRGDGAYEQY
TRBJ2-6 TRBV5-6 ASSFGGGLSGANVLT
TRBJ1-6 TRBV6-1 ASAQRINNSPLH
TRBJ1-1 TRBV11-2 ASSFEPDEAF
TRBJ2-1 TRBV18 ASSPGGVVGNEQF
TRBJ1-2 TRBV6-5 ASSYSQAPYGYT
TRBJ1-1 TRBV7-8 ASSLAGHNTEAF